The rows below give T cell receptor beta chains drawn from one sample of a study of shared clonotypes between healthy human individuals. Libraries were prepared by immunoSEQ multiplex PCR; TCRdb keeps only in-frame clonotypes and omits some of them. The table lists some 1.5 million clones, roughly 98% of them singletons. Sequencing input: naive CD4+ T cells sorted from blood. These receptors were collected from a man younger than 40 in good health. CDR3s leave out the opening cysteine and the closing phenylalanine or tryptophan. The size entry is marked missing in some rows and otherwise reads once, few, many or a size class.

ASSGLGYEQF	.	TRBJ2-1	TRBV7-2
ASSLQKIGNYNEQF	.	TRBJ2-1	TRBV7-9
ASQPWEGPIEAF	.	TRBJ1-1	TRBV9
AWGTGEDLYEQY	.	TRBJ2-7	TRBV30
ASSARSYEQY	.	TRBJ2-7	TRBV2
ASGLVNPQGKDSNQPQH	once	TRBJ1-5	TRBV12-5
ASSLEGPSYEQY	.	TRBJ2-7	TRBV13
ASSYQNTGELF	.	TRBJ2-2	TRBV28
SAEDRRRGTEAF	.	TRBJ1-1	TRBV29-1
ASSLRAVGTGELF	.	TRBJ2-2	TRBV7-9
SAKSGANVLT	once	TRBJ2-6	TRBV29-1
ATGTGIGTGELF	.	TRBJ2-2	TRBV6-1
ASSLGGAHNYGYT	.	TRBJ1-2	TRBV7-2
AISDHYEQY	.	TRBJ2-7	TRBV10-3
ASSPGQGPNYGYT	.	TRBJ1-2	TRBV18
ASSFLGGGTGELF	.	TRBJ2-2	TRBV28
ASSLDLWEGTGELF	.	TRBJ2-2	TRBV7-2
ATQNGEQY	once	TRBJ2-7	TRBV2
ATSRQPGYQHGYT	.	TRBJ1-2	TRBV15
ASSSLLAGEVTGELF	.	TRBJ2-2	TRBV28
ASSLGYRDYEQY	.	TRBJ2-7	TRBV5-1
ASSTRTGSTDTQY	.	TRBJ2-3	TRBV19
ASSLTGTGNEKLF	.	TRBJ1-4	TRBV28
ASSRFDGLQRTSNQPQH	.	TRBJ1-5	TRBV7-2
AISESANQPQH	.	TRBJ1-5	TRBV10-3
ASSLGTSGIYEQY	.	TRBJ2-7	TRBV7-2
ASSYSILGGTYEQY	.	TRBJ2-7	TRBV6-5
ASRRTSGRTDTQY	.	TRBJ2-3	TRBV28
ASSFLQAPYGYT	.	TRBJ1-2	TRBV7-9
ASSPVRQGPTGANVLT	.	TRBJ2-6	TRBV18
ASSLLTGPITNEKLF	.	TRBJ1-4	TRBV5-5
ASSFGLVGELF	.	TRBJ2-2	TRBV28
ASSLDPFSYEQY	.	TRBJ2-7	TRBV11-2
ASRAMYSYEQY	.	TRBJ2-7	TRBV19
ASSPLGEQY	.	TRBJ2-7	TRBV18
ASARDNLYEQY	.	TRBJ2-7	TRBV25-1
ASSHQGEQY	.	TRBJ2-7	TRBV5-8
ASSIAPRGNTGELF	once	TRBJ2-2	TRBV19
ASSSGSVEDTQY	once	TRBJ2-3	TRBV5-6
SARLGDGYT	.	TRBJ1-2	TRBV20-1
ASSVGGQGADTQY	.	TRBJ2-3	TRBV9
ASSSRTSGSSGANVLT	.	TRBJ2-6	TRBV27
ASSLALGGEAF	.	TRBJ1-1	TRBV5-1
ASSASISEQY	.	TRBJ2-7	TRBV10-2
ASSQGRGTSGRVYEQY	.	TRBJ2-7	TRBV4-2
ASSSPGVSGNEQY	.	TRBJ2-7	TRBV11-2
ASSSDRTYPYEQY	.	TRBJ2-7	TRBV18
ATSRDATGELF	.	TRBJ2-2	TRBV15